The rows below give T cell receptor beta chains drawn from one sample of a study of blood T cell repertoires in COVID-19. Sequencing used immunoSEQ multiplex PCR; TCRdb keeps in-frame clones, though not all of them. The sample holds tens of thousands of clones; 85% to 95% are singletons and the top ten take around 2.3%. Sequencing input: peripheral blood. The source is a human donor with active COVID-19. The donor label of this sample is uncertain. Both conserved end residues are part of each CDR3. D genes are given only for firm matches. Clone size, where shown, is once, few, many, or a class for clones that have expanded.

v_gene: TRBV7-9
j_gene: TRBJ2-7
d_gene: .
abundance: .
CDR3nt: TGTGCCAGCAGTCCCCCGGGAATGACGGCCTACGAGCAGTACTTC
CDR3aa: CASSPPGMTAYEQYF

v_gene: TRBV11-2
j_gene: TRBJ2-2
d_gene: TRBD2
abundance: .
CDR3nt: TGTGCCAGCAGCTCTCGTAGCGGGGGAGGGACCGGGGAGCTGTTTTTT
CDR3aa: CASSSRSGGGTGELFF

v_gene: TRBV7-9
j_gene: TRBJ2-7
d_gene: .
abundance: .
CDR3nt: TGTGCCAGCAGCTTAGGGCAGACTCCCTACGAGCAGTACTTC
CDR3aa: CASSLGQTPYEQYF

v_gene: TRBV6-5
j_gene: TRBJ2-1
d_gene: TRBD2
abundance: .
CDR3nt: TGTGCCAGCAGCCCCGGGGCTAGCGGTCACCAGTTCTTC
CDR3aa: CASSPGASGHQFF

v_gene: TRBV10-3
j_gene: TRBJ1-6
d_gene: .
abundance: .
CDR3nt: TGTGCCATCAGTGAGCTCGTCGGCTCCTATAATTCACCCCTCCACTTT
CDR3aa: CAISELVGSYNSPLHF

v_gene: TRBV2
j_gene: TRBJ1-2
d_gene: TRBD1
abundance: .
CDR3nt: TGTGCCAGCAGTGAGGGACAGGGTTTCCTTGGCTACACCTTC
CDR3aa: CASSEGQGFLGYTF

v_gene: TRBV18
j_gene: TRBJ2-7
d_gene: .
abundance: once
CDR3nt: TGTGCCAGCTCACCAAGCGCGGGCTCCTACGAGCAGTACTTC
CDR3aa: CASSPSAGSYEQYF

v_gene: TRBV7-2
j_gene: TRBJ1-5
d_gene: .
abundance: .
CDR3nt: TGTGCCAGCAGCTTAATTCCAGGGGCCCCTTTGCCCCAGCATTTT
CDR3aa: CASSLIPGAPLPQHF

v_gene: TRBV3-1/TRBV3-2
j_gene: TRBJ2-1
d_gene: .
abundance: .
CDR3nt: TGTGCCAGCAGCCAAGGGAGGGGGGGCCGGAACAATGAGCAGTTCTTC
CDR3aa: CASSQGRGGRNNEQFF

v_gene: TRBV18
j_gene: TRBJ1-2
d_gene: .
abundance: .
CDR3nt: TGTGCCAGCTCACCGCTTGAGAGGGATGGCTACACCTTC
CDR3aa: CASSPLERDGYTF